In this sample, the clone carrying this TCR beta chain turned up many times. The antigen remains undetermined. This library used roughly 0.4 ug RNA and molecular barcoded adaptors spanning alpha/delta and beta/gamma chains. Via MiXCR, TCRdb re-called the reads, giving one row per CDR3 protein. The sample holds 75,000 to 95,000 distinct CDR3 sequences; 10% to 15% are singletons and the top ten take about 16%. Trimming took 4 bases from V and 7 from J; bases not matched to a gene: 6. The CDR3 is 15 amino acids. Germline CDR1 is PRHDT and CDR2 is FYEKMQ (reference sequence). The data are from a study of read filtering for tumor transcriptome and immune sequencing. At the level of the study: RNA-seq yielded only about 75 to 1,400 TCR reads, IR-seq about 4 to 10.27 million.

Findings and caveats of the study: Single-read clonotypes: 80% to 90% of IR-seq clonotypes (around 3.5% of reads), roughly 70% of RNA-seq clonotypes (44.6% of reads). This fraction held mixed bone marrow immune cells after CD138-negative sorting. Compared with RNA-seq, IR-seq gave much higher clonotype depth and reliability.

V usage is TRBV13 and J usage is TRBJ2-7, with TRBD2 matching over 14 bases. The receptor was isolated from a donor at least 40 years old with multiple myeloma. The source material was a population of CD138-negative cells sorted from bone marrow. The CDR3 here is CASSSMTSGRVEQYF. In DNA form, the CDR3 reads TGTGCCAGCAGCTCCATGACTAGCGGGAGGGTTGAGCAGTACTTC.